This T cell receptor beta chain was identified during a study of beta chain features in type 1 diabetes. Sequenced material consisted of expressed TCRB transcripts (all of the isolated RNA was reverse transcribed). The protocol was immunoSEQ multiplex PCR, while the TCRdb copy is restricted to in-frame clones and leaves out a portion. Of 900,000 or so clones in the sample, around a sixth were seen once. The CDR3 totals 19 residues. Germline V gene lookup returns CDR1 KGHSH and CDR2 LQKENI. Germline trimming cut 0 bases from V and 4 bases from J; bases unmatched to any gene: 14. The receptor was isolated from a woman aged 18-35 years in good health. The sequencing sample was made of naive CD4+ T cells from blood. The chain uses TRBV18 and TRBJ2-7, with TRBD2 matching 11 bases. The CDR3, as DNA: TGTGCCAGCTCACCACCGGTTGGGCTAGCGGGAGGCAATTGGTACGAGCAGTACTTC. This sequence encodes CASSPPVGLAGGNWYEQYF.